The 12 T cell receptor beta chains in this list originate from one sample, sequenced in a study of sequential checkpoint blockade in melanoma (dated by TCRdb to the late 2010s). The library came from the immunoSEQ multiplex PCR assay. This is the immuneACCESS table as TCRdb keeps it, with only in-frame sequences that have V and J called. A part of the clones is gone; compared with another copy, unresolved V genes explain less than half, and the rest is unexplained. The sample records about 3,500 clones, around 47% of which are singletons. The ten top clones hold around 38% of the sample. This specimen's treatment or condition label, interpreted: randomized to nivolumab then ipilimumab (arm A) or the reverse (arm B). The material sequenced was CD8+ T cells sorted from blood (inferred from file names), taken from a patient given nivolumab and ipilimumab in sequence. Every receptor here comes from a human donor with melanoma.

This chain links TRBV28 with TRBJ2-7, with 7 bases fitting TRBD1. Germline values: CDR1 MDHEN, CDR2 SYDVKM. Trimming at V came to 1 base and at J to 7 bases, leaving 10 bases not matched to a gene. CDR3 length: 15 residues. CDR3 protein: CASSLLSSGGEEQYF. CDR3 nucleotides: TGTGCCAGCAGTTTATTAAGTTCAGGGGGTGAAGAGCAGTACTTC.

Relative to its sample, this clone is medium-sized. The chain uses TRBV7-9 and TRBJ2-7, with TRBD2 matching over 10 bases. This CDR3 has 13 residues. J lost 4 bases, V lost 5 bases, and 2 bases had no gene match. CDR1 and CDR2 (germline): SEHNR, FQNEAQ (reference sequence). CDR3 loop: CASSPSGSYEQYF. In DNA, the CDR3 is TGTGCCAGCAGCCCTAGCGGGAGTTACGAGCAGTACTTC.

The chain joins TRBV9 to TRBJ1-1, with TRBD1 identical over 8 bases. The CDR3 runs 14 residues. The germline V gene has CDR1 SGDLS and CDR2 YYNGEE. The junction had 2 bases not matched to a gene; V was cut back by 3 bases and J by 1 base. CDR3 sequence reads: CASSEGQGNTEAFF. The DNA of the CDR3 is TGTGCCAGCAGCGAAGGACAGGGGAACACTGAAGCTTTCTTT.

The rearrangement links TRBV27 to TRBJ2-7, with D possibly TRBD2 on 5 matching bases. V was pared by 5 bases and J by 3 bases, with 14 bases between. This CDR3 is 14 amino acids long. CDR1 and CDR2 (germline): MNHEY, SMNVEV (reference sequence). The CDR3 reads CASSPRGPYYEQYF. DNA for the CDR3: TGTGCCAGCAGTCCCCGAGGGCCTTACTACGAGCAGTACTTC.

The chain joins TRBV7-8 to TRBJ1-5; no reliable D call. The germline V gene has CDR1 SGHVS and CDR2 FQNEAQ. The CDR3 runs 16 residues. V lost 0 bases and J lost 9, with 18 bases in between. The CDR3 here is CASSLARSLGVWPQHF. For the CDR3, the DNA is TGTGCCAGCAGCTTAGCGCGATCATTAGGAGTCTGGCCCCAGCATTTT.

The chain has TRBV28 and TRBJ2-7; D might be TRBD2 (6 bases). V dropped 5 bases and J dropped 3 bases, with 20 bases sitting between them. Germline CDR1 is MDHEN and CDR2 is SYDVKM. The CDR3 covers 16 residues. CDR3 in amino acids: CASSPLPGEWVYEQYF. Written as DNA, the CDR3 is TGTGCCAGCAGTCCCCTCCCGGGGGAGTGGGTCTACGAGCAGTACTTC.

The chain carries TRBV9 and TRBJ2-2, with a tentative D call TRBD1 (5 bases). V was trimmed by 9 bases and J by 4 bases, leaving 16 bases between them. The CDR3 length is 14 residues. From germline, CDR1 is SGDLS and CDR2 YYNGEE. CDR3 loop: CATQGNSFTGELFF. The CDR3 nucleotides read TGTGCCACCCAGGGTAATAGTTTCACCGGGGAGCTGTTTTTT.

This clone was counted between two and nine times. This chain connects TRBV4-2 to TRBJ2-7, with TRBD2 matching over 8 bases. The CDR3 runs to 15 residues. Germline V gives CDR1 LGHNA, CDR2 YNFKEQ. The junction had 14 bases not matched to a gene; V was cut back by 4 bases and J by 9 bases. CDR3 residues: CASSPGGGGVPRQYF. The CDR3 region has the DNA TGTGCCAGCAGCCCGGGGGGGGGCGGGGTGCCTCGGCAGTACTTC.

The chain is built from TRBV5-4 and TRBJ1-1, with D maybe TRBD1 (5 bases). CDR3 length: 13 amino acids. V was trimmed by 4 bases and J by 1 base, leaving 8 bases between them. The V gene's germline CDR1 is SGHNT and CDR2 YYREEE (reference sequence). In DNA form, the CDR3 reads TGTGCCAGCAGCATAGGACAGAACACTGAAGCTTTCTTT. Amino acids: CASSIGQNTEAFF.

This chain uses TRBV15 with TRBJ1-4; 7 nucleotides agree with TRBD1. The CDR3 totals 14 residues. The ends lost 7 bases at V and 6 bases at J; junction bases unmatched: 8. In germline, CDR1 is LNHNV, CDR2 YYDKDF (reference sequence). CDR3 DNA: TGTGCCACCACCGATGACAGGGATTATGAAAAACTGTTTTTT. Protein sequence: CATTDDRDYEKLFF.

The CDR3 protein is CASDPGTANTEAFF. The CDR3 nucleotides are TGTGCCAGTGATCCCGGGACAGCGAACACTGAAGCTTTCTTT. The rearrangement links TRBV19 to TRBJ1-1, with TRBD1 matching 7 bases. The CDR3 runs to 14 residues. CDR1 LNHDA and CDR2 SQIVND come from the germline V gene (reference sequence). Germline trimming cut 8 bases from V and 1 base from J; bases unmatched to any gene: 7.

This clone was detected only a few times. A read error may produce the germline difference seen at one junction end. The sample has other DNA sequences that encode this CDR3 too. This rearrangement joins TRBV7-3 to TRBJ2-7, with D maybe TRBD1 (7 bases). The CDR3 is 15 amino acids. Germline V CDR1 and CDR2: SGHTA, FQGTGA. This CDR3 is CASSQEPGGTYEQYF. The CDR3 nucleotides read TGCGCCAGCAGCCAAGAGCCAGGGGGGACCTACGAGCAGTACTTC.